This T cell receptor (beta chain) appears in the sequencing data of a study of blood T cell repertoires in COVID-19. Repertoires were generated with immunoSEQ multiplex PCR, while TCRdb's copy carries only in-frame clones and drops some. In the table there are some 150,000 clones, about 86% of which are singletons. CDR1 and CDR2 (germline): LNHDA, SQIVND (reference sequence). This CDR3 contains 15 residues. Trimming at V came to 2 bases and at J to 2 bases, leaving 4 bases not matched to a gene. The chain has TRBV19 and TRBJ1-2; TRBD1 matches 8 bases. This TCR derives from an older woman with acute or convalescent COVID-19. The specimen sequenced was peripheral blood. The CDR3 DNA sequence: TGTGCCAGTAGTATACAGGGGGCGGAAAACTATGGCTACACCTTC. Encoded protein: CASSIQGAENYGYTF.